The 29 T cell receptor beta chains given below trace back to one sample, sequenced in a study of shared clonotypes between healthy human individuals. Sequencing was performed with immunoSEQ multiplex PCR; in TCRdb, only in-frame clones are kept and a portion is missing. Of approximately 2.5 million clones in the sample, over 85% were seen once. The sample taken for sequencing was naive CD4+ T cells sorted from blood. Subset noted: CD45RA+ positively selected. The origin of the receptors is a man aged 18 to 30 in good health.

In this sample, this clone turned up a few times. The chain combines TRBV5-6 with TRBJ1-2; D gene ambiguous. This CDR3 comprises 12 residues. The germline V and J ends were trimmed by 0 bases and 4 bases, with 4 bases remaining between them. Germline V lookup: CDR1 SGHDT, CDR2 YYEEEE. In DNA form, the CDR3 reads TGTGCCAGCAGCTTGGAGGCCTATGGCTACACCTTC. Amino acid sequence: CASSLEAYGYTF.

For the CDR3, the DNA is TGTGCCAGCAGCTGGGGTGGGAACAATCAGCCCCAGCATTTT. It yields the protein CASSWGGNNQPQHF. J is TRBJ1-5 and V is TRBV7-2; no reliable D call. Germline CDR1 SGHTA, CDR2 FQGNSA. This CDR3 contains 14 residues. Trimming shortened V by 4 bases and J by 3 bases, and 10 bases separated the two germline ends.

This chain joins TRBV21-1 and TRBJ2-3; TRBD2 was called by the table and not checked on the DNA. TRBV21-1 is deemed a pseudogene. This CDR3 has 17 amino acids. CDR3 in DNA: TGTGCCAGCAGCAAATCCCTCCCGGGGGGGCCCTCAGATACGCAGTATTTT. Encoded protein: CASSKSLPGGPSDTQYF.

This chain joins TRBV7-6 and TRBJ2-3; no reliable D call. The V end was cut by 3 bases, the J end by 7 bases, with 17 bases between. The CDR3 sequence is 15 residues long. Per germline, CDR1 SGHVS and CDR2 FNYEAQ. CDR3 sequence reads: CASSFFETASNTQYF. CDR3 DNA sequence: TGTGCCAGCAGCTTTTTTGAGACGGCGTCAAATACGCAGTATTTT.

The chain is built from TRBV6-5 and TRBJ1-5, with D unresolved. Germline assignment: CDR1 MNHEY and CDR2 SVGAGI. This CDR3 is 13 amino acids long. The V end lost 2 bases, the J end lost 4 bases, and 6 bases lay between the germline ends. For the CDR3, the DNA is TGTGCCAGCAGTTACCTCCAGAATCAGCCCCAGCATTTT. It translates to CASSYLQNQPQHF.

CDR3 bases: TGTGCCAGCAGCCCCGCGGGCAGGGGCGGCACCGGGGAGCTGTTTTTT. Translation: CASSPAGRGGTGELFF. The rearrangement joins TRBV7-9 to TRBJ2-2, with a tentative D call TRBD1 (6 bases). Trimming left V 5 bases short and J 4 bases short, with 17 bases between. CDR1 SEHNR and CDR2 FQNEAQ come from the germline V gene (reference sequence). The CDR3 contains 16 residues. Together with reference TRBV7-9 and TRBJ2-2, the CDR3 gives the full variable domain: DTGVSQNPRHKITKRGQNVTFRCDPISEHNRLYWYRQTLGQGPEFLTYFQNEAQLEKSRLLSDRFSAERPKGSFSTLEIQRTEQGDSAMYLCASSPAGRGGTGELFFGEGSRLTVL.

The rearrangement links TRBV27 to TRBJ2-3; D uncertain. The V and J ends lost 4 bases and 2 bases respectively, with 7 bases between them. Per germline, CDR1 MNHEY and CDR2 SMNVEV (reference sequence). The CDR3 runs 13 residues. The CDR3 sequence: CASSSADTDTQYF. CDR3 coding DNA: TGTGCCAGCAGTTCAGCTGACACAGATACGCAGTATTTT.

The chain carries TRBV27 and TRBJ1-1, with D unresolved. The CDR3 length is 15 residues. V was clipped by 4 bases and J by 3 bases, with 15 bases between them. In germline, CDR1 is MNHEY, CDR2 SMNVEV (reference sequence). Here the CDR3 DNA reads TGTGCCAGCAGTTCCCTGAACCTTTTTGACACTGAAGCTTTCTTT. Translated: CASSSLNLFDTEAFF.

The chain employs TRBV28 and TRBJ1-4, with D uncertain. This CDR3 region has 14 residues. The germline V gene encodes CDR1 MDHEN and CDR2 SYDVKM. Trimming removed 2 bases at V and 8 bases at J, with 12 bases between. The CDR3 here is CASSLGQIGEKLFF. The CDR3 DNA reads as TGTGCCAGCAGTTTAGGGCAGATCGGGGAAAAACTGTTTTTT.

The chain is built from TRBV19 and TRBJ2-1, with D hard to call. Deletions cut 3 bases from V and 3 bases from J, with 12 bases between. Germline CDR1 and CDR2: LNHDA and SQIVND (reference sequence). The CDR3 totals 15 residues. CDR3 residues: CASSMERLGYNEQFF. DNA of the CDR3: TGTGCCAGTAGTATGGAACGGCTAGGCTACAATGAGCAGTTCTTC.

J is TRBJ2-1 and V is TRBV7-6; 12 bases agree with TRBD2. V was clipped by 1 base and J by 8 bases; unmatched bases: 6. CDR1 and CDR2 from the germline V gene are SGHVS and FNYEAQ. The CDR3 consists of 16 residues. The CDR3 spells CASSLGPSGRVDEQFF. Written as DNA, the CDR3 is TGTGCCAGCAGCTTAGGGCCTAGCGGGAGGGTCGATGAGCAGTTCTTC. The entire variable domain, with the rest obtained from reference TRBV7-6 and TRBJ2-1, is as follows: GAGVSQSPRYKVTKRGQDVALRCDPISGHVSLYWYRQALGQGPEFLTYFNYEAQQDKSGLPNDRFSAERPEGSISTLTIQRTEQRDSAMYRCASSLGPSGRVDEQFFGPGTRLTVL.

The chain couples TRBV28 to TRBJ1-6; D uncertain. In germline, CDR1 is MDHEN, CDR2 SYDVKM. There are 15 residues in the CDR3. The ends were cut back, 5 bases at V and 9 bases at J, with 17 bases in the middle. CDR3: CASSPPGRLGSPLHF. In DNA form, the CDR3 reads TGTGCCAGCAGTCCGCCCGGGAGGCTCGGTTCACCCCTCCACTTT.

The rearrangement uses TRBV6-5 and TRBJ2-7; D is unresolved. The CDR3 length is 14 residues. V was shortened by 5 bases and J by 1 base, with 12 bases between the two germline ends. CDR1 and CDR2 (germline): MNHEY, SVGAGI. DNA for the CDR3: TGTGCCAGCAGTAGGTTTCTCCTATCCTACGAGCAGTACTTC. Residues: CASSRFLLSYEQYF.

V usage is TRBV14 and J usage is TRBJ2-3; tentatively, D is TRBD1 (5 bases). This CDR3 is built from 14 residues. The germline V gene has CDR1 SGHDN and CDR2 FVKESK. V was pared by 4 bases and J by 4 bases, with 12 bases between. CDR3 coding DNA: TGTGCCAGCAGCCTGCAGGGTGGGGCAGATACGCAGTATTTT. Its protein is CASSLQGGADTQYF.

V and J are TRBV2 and TRBJ1-5, with a tentative D call TRBD1 (5 bases). Germline CDR1 is SNHLY and CDR2 is FYNNEI. This CDR3 is built from 14 residues. Trimming shortened V by 4 bases and J by 5 bases, and 12 bases separated the two germline ends. CDR3 sequence reads: CASSGAGGDQPQHF. CDR3 sequence (DNA): TGTGCCAGCAGTGGGGCGGGGGGGGATCAGCCCCAGCATTTT.

The chain employs TRBV10-3 and TRBJ2-7; 8 bases map to TRBD1. CDR1 ENHRY and CDR2 SYGVKD come from the germline V gene. The trim removed 3 bases at V and 5 bases at J, leaving 6 bases unmatched. The CDR3 totals 14 residues. The CDR3 DNA sequence: TGTGCCATCAGTGAAGACAGGGGCCCTGACGAGCAGTACTTC. This sequence encodes CAISEDRGPDEQYF.

This clone was recorded only once. The chain combines TRBV2 with TRBJ2-5, with TRBD2 matching 8 bases. From germline, CDR1 is SNHLY and CDR2 FYNNEI. J gave up 5 bases and V 6 bases, and 11 bases lay outside the gene matches. The CDR3 consists of 15 residues. In nucleotides, the CDR3 is TGTGCCAGCAGCGACCCGGGACTAGTACCGGAGACCCAGTACTTC. Protein product: CASSDPGLVPETQYF.

The chain employs TRBV10-1 and TRBJ1-1; D possibly corresponds to TRBD1 (5 bases). The CDR3 contains 14 residues. Trimming stripped 10 bases from V and 3 bases from J, with 18 bases between. From germline, CDR1 is WNHNN and CDR2 SYGVQD (reference sequence). The CDR3 loop reads CATSLGGSDTEAFF. CDR3 in DNA: TGCGCCACCTCGTTGGGGGGGAGCGACACTGAAGCTTTCTTT.

Here the CDR3 reads CASSLVQEAEAFF. The CDR3 bases are TGTGCCAGCAGCTTGGTTCAGGAAGCTGAAGCTTTCTTT. The chain recombines TRBV5-6 with TRBJ1-1; D ambiguous. CDR3 length: 13 amino acids. Trimming removed 0 bases at V and 6 bases at J, with 9 bases between. Looked up from germline, CDR1 is SGHDT and CDR2 is YYEEEE.

The chain combines TRBV30 with TRBJ1-3, with D perhaps TRBD1 (5 bases). V was pared by 5 bases and J by 0 bases, with 8 bases between. Germline assignment: CDR1 GTSNPN and CDR2 SVGIG (reference sequence). The CDR3 length is 13 residues. The CDR3 here is CAWAQGSGNTIYF. As DNA, the CDR3 is TGTGCCTGGGCCCAGGGCTCTGGAAACACCATATATTTT. The whole variable domain, remainder taken from reference TRBV30 and TRBJ1-3, is SQTIHQWPATLVQPVGSPLSLECTVEGTSNPNLYWYRQAAGRGLQLLFYSVGIGQISSEVPQNLSASRPQDRQFILSSKKLLLSDSGFYLCAWAQGSGNTIYFGEGSWLTVV.

V usage is TRBV18 and J usage is TRBJ2-5, with 8 bases that match TRBD2. CDR1 and CDR2 (germline): KGHSH, LQKENI. CDR3 length: 15 residues. The J segment lost 3 bases and the V segment lost 0 bases, leaving 3 bases of the junction unmatched. The CDR3 DNA sequence: TGTGCCAGCTCACCACCTTCACTAGCGGAAGAGACCCAGTACTTC. It codes for CASSPPSLAEETQYF.

V is TRBV27 and J is TRBJ1-6; unclear D gene. Trimming removed 8 bases at V and 9 bases at J, with 20 bases between. This CDR3 spans 15 amino acids. CDR1 MNHEY and CDR2 SMNVEV come from the germline V gene (reference sequence). The CDR3 region has the DNA TGTGCCAGCGCCCCAGGTCTTAGCCGTAGTTCACCCCTCCACTTT. Translating gives CASAPGLSRSSPLHF.

The rearrangement links TRBV5-4 to TRBJ2-5, with D tentatively TRBD1 (5 bases). The CDR3 is 16 residues long. Trimming shortened V by 0 bases and J by 2 bases, and 14 bases separated the two germline ends. From germline, CDR1 is SGHNT and CDR2 YYREEE (reference sequence). The CDR3 is CASSLVAGSKQETQYF. The CDR3, as DNA: TGTGCCAGCAGCTTGGTGGCAGGGTCAAAACAAGAGACCCAGTACTTC.

The CDR3 sequence is CASYAGTDTQYF. CDR3 nucleotides: TGTGCCAGCTATGCGGGCACAGATACGCAGTATTTT. This rearrangement joins TRBV28 to TRBJ2-3; D is unclear. The ends were cut back, 8 bases at V and 1 base at J, with 7 bases in the middle. Germline assignment: CDR1 MDHEN and CDR2 SYDVKM. This CDR3 region has 12 residues.

In regard to this clone: In the same sample, other DNA sequences code for this CDR3. The chain links TRBV6-5 to TRBJ1-1, with a weak D call TRBD1 (5 bases). Germline V gene lookup returns CDR1 MNHEY and CDR2 SVGAGI. Between the trimmed V and J ends, which lost 4 bases and 1 base, there was a span of 7 bases. The CDR3 contains 13 residues. CDR3 nucleotide sequence: TGTGCCAGCAGTTCTACAGGGAACACTGAAGCTTTCTTT. Its translation is CASSSTGNTEAFF.

V and J are TRBV10-3 and TRBJ2-1, with D perhaps matching TRBD1 (5 bases). Deletions cut 2 bases from V and 7 bases from J, with 18 bases between. CDR1 is ENHRY, CDR2 SYGVKD, per germline. The CDR3 spans 16 residues. The CDR3 DNA sequence: TGTGCCATCAGTGAGAGGCAGGGTCCCTTGTATAATGAGCAGTTCTTC. It codes for CAISERQGPLYNEQFF.

The V call is TRBV5-1, the J call TRBJ2-5, with TRBD2 identical over 8 bases. The CDR3 is made up of 15 amino acids. Germline-derived CDR1 and CDR2 are SGHRS and YFSETQ. The V segment lost 0 bases and the J segment 5 bases; nucleotides outside the gene matches: 6. In DNA form, the CDR3 reads TGCGCCAGCAGCTTGGCGGCGGGGGGTTGGGAGACCCAGTACTTC. Amino acids: CASSLAAGGWETQYF.

V gene TRBV6-5 combines with J gene TRBJ2-1; TRBD2 might be the D (7 bases). Germline-derived CDR1 and CDR2 are MNHEY and SVGAGI. The CDR3 is 14 residues long. Trimming took off 1 base at V and 7 bases at J, with 11 bases between the two ends. The CDR3 DNA reads as TGTGCCAGCAGTTACTACGGGGGGCCTAATGAGCAGTTCTTC. Translation: CASSYYGGPNEQFF.

The rearrangement links TRBV14 to TRBJ1-3, with D maybe TRBD1 (6 bases). The CDR3 extends over 18 amino acids. Germline CDR1 is SGHDN and CDR2 is FVKESK. V was clipped by 3 bases and J by 0 bases, with 18 bases between them. In nucleotides, the CDR3 is TGTGCCAGCAGCCACGGGGGGCTAAGGCAGAGCTCTGGAAACACCATATATTTT. It yields the protein CASSHGGLRQSSGNTIYF.